Listed here is a single TCR beta chain. As yet, its antigen is unknown. CDR3 length: 13 amino acids. Germline CDR1 MNHNS, CDR2 SASEGT. V was shortened by 10 bases and J by 3 bases, with 15 bases between the two germline ends. This entry belongs to a study of cytomegalovirus exposure and HLA in healthy donors. Researchers ran the PCR with 60 Vbeta and 13 Jbeta primers. Sequencing used immunoSEQ multiplex PCR; TCRdb keeps in-frame clones, though not all of them. The data contain 150,000 or so clones, about 80% of them seen just once; the ten biggest clones take up roughly 1%. Overall study results and limits: Some TCR beta chains (about 170 of them) were listed as cytomegalovirus-associated. Sequencing depth across donors, presence/absence analyses assumed, was roughly uniform. Later findings reportedly placed an Asian-associated ancestry cluster below the approximately 650-donor mean for N-insertions.

Input material: PBMCs. The chain recombines TRBV6-1 with TRBJ2-5, with a tentative D call TRBD1 (6 bases). The clonotype comes from a woman aged 35 to 49 in good health and CMV-seronegative. CDR3 in amino acids: CAIRPGTKETQYF. Written as DNA, the CDR3 is TGTGCCATCCGCCCCGGGACAAAAGAGACCCAGTACTTC.